This TCR beta chain was found in a study of blood T cell repertoires in COVID-19. Study information: Some COVID-19 samples were acute and others convalescent; all came from the United States, Italy and Spain. Sources were T cells, B-cell-depleted T cells, or PBMCs; the material itself was cDNA or gDNA.

CDR1 and CDR2 from the germline V gene are MDHEN and SYDVKM. V shed 2 bases, J shed 6 bases, and the junction held 1 base outside the gene matches. This CDR3 spans 13 amino acids. How the authors handled the data: Nucleated cell number was recorded as an estimate derived from reference gene primer amplification. This table comes from immunoSEQ multiplex PCR, and its TCRdb copy is limited to in-frame clones, with some not included. D and trimming were read from the DNA, whereas the V and J calls and clone size are those reported in that table. The sample shows approximately 250,000 clones, over 80% of them seen only once.

Sequencing input: peripheral blood. This chain uses TRBV28 with TRBJ2-7, with 10 bases that match TRBD1. This clonotype originated in a woman in her sixties with active or convalescent COVID-19. In DNA form, the CDR3 reads TGTGCCAGCAGTTTAGACAGGGGGCTCGAGCAGTACGTC. It translates to CASSLDRGLEQYV.